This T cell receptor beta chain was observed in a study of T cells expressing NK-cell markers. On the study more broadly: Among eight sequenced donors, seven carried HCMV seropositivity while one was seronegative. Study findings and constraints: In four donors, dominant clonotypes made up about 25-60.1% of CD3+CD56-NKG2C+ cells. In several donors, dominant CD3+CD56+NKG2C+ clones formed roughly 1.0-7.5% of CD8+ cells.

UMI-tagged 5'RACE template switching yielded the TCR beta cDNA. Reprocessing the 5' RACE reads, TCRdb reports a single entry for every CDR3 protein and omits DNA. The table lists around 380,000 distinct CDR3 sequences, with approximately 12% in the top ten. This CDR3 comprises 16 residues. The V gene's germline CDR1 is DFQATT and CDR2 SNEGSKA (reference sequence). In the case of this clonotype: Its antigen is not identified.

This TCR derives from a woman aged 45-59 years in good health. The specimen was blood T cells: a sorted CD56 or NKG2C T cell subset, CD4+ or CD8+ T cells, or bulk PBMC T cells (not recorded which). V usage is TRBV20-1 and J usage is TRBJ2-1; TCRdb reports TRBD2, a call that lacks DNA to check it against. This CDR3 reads CSARDLRAGGFNEQFF.